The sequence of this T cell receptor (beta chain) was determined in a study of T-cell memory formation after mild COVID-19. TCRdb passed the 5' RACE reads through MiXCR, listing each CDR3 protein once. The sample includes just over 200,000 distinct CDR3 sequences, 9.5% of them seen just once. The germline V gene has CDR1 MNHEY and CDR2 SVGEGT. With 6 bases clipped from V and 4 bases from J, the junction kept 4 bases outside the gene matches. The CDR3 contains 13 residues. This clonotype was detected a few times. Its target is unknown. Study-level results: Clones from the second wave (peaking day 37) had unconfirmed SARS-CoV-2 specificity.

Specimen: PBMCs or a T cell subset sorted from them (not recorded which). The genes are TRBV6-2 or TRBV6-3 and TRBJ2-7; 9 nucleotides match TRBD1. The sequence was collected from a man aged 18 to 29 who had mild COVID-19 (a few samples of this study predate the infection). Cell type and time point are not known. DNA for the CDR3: TGTGCCAGCAGGACACAGGGGGCGTACGAGCAGTACTTC. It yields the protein CASRTQGAYEQYF.